Following are 28 T cell receptor beta chains from one sample sequenced in a study of cytomegalovirus exposure and HLA in healthy donors. Both 60 Vbeta primers and 13 Jbeta primers went into the PCR. The repertoire was sequenced with immunoSEQ multiplex PCR; TCRdb's copy has only in-frame clones and lacks some. The sample includes fewer than 200,000 clones, roughly 74% seen only once; the top ten take over 4%. The source material was PBMCs. These receptors came from a male donor in good health and CMV-seronegative.

This clone showed up just a few times. The rearrangement links TRBV6-5 to TRBJ2-3, with TRBD2 matching 8 bases. V gave up 6 bases and J gave up 6 bases; unmatched junction bases: 8. The CDR3 is 14 residues long. Germline CDR1 reads MNHEY; CDR2 reads SVGAGI. The CDR3 coding sequence is TGTGCCAGCAGCGACGCGGGGGGTGGGGATACGCAGTATTTT. Its translation is CASSDAGGGDTQYF.

This chain connects TRBV5-1 to TRBJ2-1; 11 bases match TRBD2. J was trimmed by 3 bases and V by 3 bases; bases with no gene match: 2. The CDR3 has 15 residues. Germline assignment: CDR1 SGHRS and CDR2 YFSETQ. In DNA form, the CDR3 reads TGCGCCAGCAGCTCCGGGACTAGCGGCTACAATGAGCAGTTCTTC. Its protein is CASSSGTSGYNEQFF.

The genes are TRBV28 and TRBJ1-6; 7 bases are shared with TRBD1. Germline lookup yields CDR1 MDHEN and CDR2 SYDVKM. The CDR3 sequence is 14 residues long. V lost 6 bases, J lost 10 bases, and 9 bases stayed unmatched. Written as DNA, the CDR3 is TGTGCCAGCAGGGGTGACAGGGCTTGGTCACCCCTCCACTTT. As protein: CASRGDRAWSPLHF. The whole variable domain, filled in from reference TRBV28 and TRBJ1-6, reads DVKVTQSSRYLVKRTGEKVFLECVQDMDHENMFWYRQDPGLGLRLIYFSYDVKMKEKGDIPEGYSVSREKKERFSLILESASTNQTSMYLCASRGDRAWSPLHFGNGTRLTVT.

This clone was observed a handful of times. The J gene is TRBJ1-2, the V gene TRBV4-1; TRBD1 aligns across 8 bases. Germline V gene data show CDR1 as MGHRA and CDR2 as YSYEKL. The CDR3 sequence is 16 residues long. V trimming: 2 bases; J trimming: 1 base; junction bases outside the gene matches: 6. CDR3 loop: CASSQFGQGGNYGYTF. The CDR3, as DNA: TGCGCCAGCAGCCAATTTGGACAGGGAGGTAACTATGGCTACACCTTC.

The CDR3 nucleotides read TGTGCCAGCAGCTCCGGACAGATCTACGAGCAGTACTTC. Its translation: CASSSGQIYEQYF. The chain joins TRBV7-9 to TRBJ2-7; D possibly corresponds to TRBD1 (6 bases). Deletions cut 4 bases from V and 3 bases from J, with 10 bases between. The V gene's germline CDR1 is SEHNR and CDR2 FQNEAQ (reference sequence). The CDR3 spans 13 residues.

The rearrangement joins TRBV7-2 to TRBJ2-2; possibly TRBD2 for D (6 bases). CDR1 and CDR2 (germline): SGHTA, FQGNSA. V lost 0 bases and J lost 15, with 11 bases in between. The CDR3 totals 12 residues. CDR3 protein: CASSLAGGRVFF. CDR3 bases: TGTGCCAGCAGCTTAGCCGGGGGAAGGGTGTTTTTT.

This clone was detected a few times. The rearrangement uses TRBV5-4 and TRBJ1-1; no firm D call. CDR1 is SGHNT, CDR2 YYREEE, per germline (reference sequence). The CDR3 consists of 19 residues. V was cut by 0 bases and J by 2 bases, with 23 bases left in between. In nucleotides, the CDR3 is TGTGCCAGCAGCTTGGGAGTTTCCTCCTCGGGGAGGCCCAACACTGAAGCTTTCTTT. Protein sequence: CASSLGVSSSGRPNTEAFF.

This clone was seen only a few times. The chain joins TRBV7-6 to TRBJ1-1; D is possibly TRBD1 (5 bases). The germline V and J ends were trimmed by 2 bases and 5 bases, with 15 bases remaining between them. The germline CDR1 and CDR2 sequences are SGHVS and FNYEAQ. The CDR3 consists of 15 residues. The CDR3 nucleotides read TGTGCCAGCAGCTTACCCCCTGGGGGGGGGACTGAAGCTTTCTTT. Translating it yields CASSLPPGGGTEAFF.

J is TRBJ2-1 and V is TRBV18, with 11 bases fitting TRBD2. The V gene end was trimmed by 3 bases and the J gene end by 7 bases; junction bases not matched to a gene: 11. The germline gives CDR1 KGHSH, CDR2 LQKENI. The CDR3 is 17 residues long. CDR3 in DNA: TGTGCCAGCTCACCGGGGCTAGCGGGGGGTTCCGTAAATGAGCAGTTCTTC. The encoded protein is CASSPGLAGGSVNEQFF.

This chain connects TRBV28 to TRBJ1-2; D possibly corresponds to TRBD1 (5 bases). The germline gives CDR1 MDHEN, CDR2 SYDVKM. CDR3 length: 14 residues. Between the trimmed V and J ends, which lost 6 bases and 4 bases, there was a span of 15 bases. CDR3 bases: TGTGCCAGCAGGGGACTTTGGGGCACCTATGGCTACACCTTC. This sequence encodes CASRGLWGTYGYTF.

The J gene is TRBJ1-5, the V gene TRBV30, with D hard to call. The germline V gene has CDR1 GTSNPN and CDR2 SVGIG (reference sequence). V lost 1 base to trimming and J lost 4 bases, with 8 bases between them. CDR3 size: 13 residues. CDR3 region: CAWSGGKNQPQHF. The CDR3 DNA sequence: TGTGCCTGGAGTGGAGGAAAGAATCAGCCCCAGCATTTT.

The rearrangement joins TRBV18 to TRBJ2-7, with D possibly TRBD1 on 5 matching bases. Per the germline V gene, CDR1 is KGHSH and CDR2 is LQKENI. CDR3 length equals 15 residues. The V end lost 3 bases, the J end lost 4 bases, and 16 bases lay between the germline ends. This CDR3 is CASSPFGQGRYEQYF. CDR3 nucleotides: TGTGCCAGCTCACCCTTCGGGCAGGGCCGGTACGAGCAGTACTTC.

DNA of the CDR3: TGTGCCAGCAGTTTCGGGAATCCCAATCAGCCCCAGCATTTT. Protein sequence: CASSFGNPNQPQHF. The chain is built from TRBV28 and TRBJ1-5; D is ambiguous. The germline CDR1 and CDR2 sequences are MDHEN and SYDVKM. The V and J ends lost 3 bases and 3 bases respectively, with 9 bases between them. The CDR3 is 14 residues long.

The V and J genes are TRBV21-1 and TRBJ2-7; the table calls TRBD2, which could not be checked here. TRBV21-1 is a pseudogene segment. This CDR3 is built from 15 residues. CDR3 nucleotide sequence: TGTGCCAGCAGCAAAGGCGTGGGAGGTACCTACGAGCAGTACTTC. As protein: CASSKGVGGTYEQYF.

This clone was seen just once. CDR3 amino acids: CASSPLGELFF. CDR3 in DNA: TGTGCCAGTAGTCCACTCGGGGAGCTGTTTTTT. The gene calls are TRBV19 and TRBJ2-2; no clear D gene. The CDR3 runs to 11 residues. V was clipped by 5 bases and J by 7 bases, with 5 bases between them. The germline CDR1 and CDR2 sequences are LNHDA and SQIVND (reference sequence).

This clone was recorded only once. The rearrangement uses TRBV30 and TRBJ2-1, with TRBD2 matching over 10 bases. CDR1 GTSNPN and CDR2 SVGIG come from the germline V gene (reference sequence). V lost 2 bases, J lost 1 base, and 2 bases stayed unmatched. This CDR3 is built from 15 residues. The CDR3 bases are TGTGCCTGGAGTAAAGCGGGAGGGTCCTACAATGAGCAGTTCTTC. It yields the protein CAWSKAGGSYNEQFF.

This chain uses TRBV27 with TRBJ1-1; D not certain. Per the germline V gene, CDR1 is MNHEY and CDR2 is SMNVEV (reference sequence). V gave up 4 bases and J gave up 1 base, with 13 bases separating them. The length of the CDR3 is 15 residues. The CDR3 nucleotides are TGTGCCAGCAGTTATGGGAATGGAGGGAACACTGAAGCTTTCTTT. Encoded protein: CASSYGNGGNTEAFF.

This clone came up a few times. The chain is built from TRBV2 and TRBJ2-7, with TRBD2 matching over 8 bases. CDR3 size: 15 residues. CDR1 and CDR2 (germline): SNHLY, FYNNEI. V lost 4 bases to trimming and J lost 0 bases; unmatched junction nucleotides: 5. Written as DNA, the CDR3 is TGTGCCAGCAGTGTGACAAGCGGGAGCTCCTACGAGCAGTACTTC. Translation gives CASSVTSGSSYEQYF.

The gene calls are TRBV27 and TRBJ2-2, with TRBD1 as a possible D gene (5 bases). CDR3 length: 14 residues. Per the germline V gene, CDR1 is MNHEY and CDR2 is SMNVEV (reference sequence). V lost 3 bases and J lost 2, with 7 bases in between. The CDR3 region is CASSFRVNTGELFF. The DNA for the CDR3 is TGTGCCAGCAGTTTCAGGGTAAACACCGGGGAGCTGTTTTTT.

Of note for this clone: Other DNA sequences in this specimen translate into the identical CDR3. The chain uses TRBV6-5 and TRBJ1-2; no definite D call. The CDR3 sequence is 11 residues long. V lost 2 bases to trimming and J lost 7 bases, with 5 bases between them. The V gene's germline CDR1 is MNHEY and CDR2 SVGAGI. In DNA form, the CDR3 reads TGTGCCAGCAGTTACCGGGGTGGCTACACCTTC. Its translation: CASSYRGGYTF.

This clone was detected only once. The CDR3: CASSSTGWQETQYF. The CDR3, as DNA: TGCGCCAGCAGCTCGACAGGGTGGCAAGAGACCCAGTACTTC. The rearrangement uses TRBV5-1 and TRBJ2-5, with TRBD1 matching 7 bases. The CDR3 runs to 14 residues. Germline-derived CDR1 and CDR2 are SGHRS and YFSETQ. The trim removed 3 bases at V and 2 bases at J, leaving 4 bases unmatched.

The rearrangement joins TRBV27 to TRBJ1-3; 9 nucleotides align to TRBD1. V shed 4 bases and J 5 bases; nucleotides not matched to a gene: 9. Germline lookup yields CDR1 MNHEY and CDR2 SMNVEV (reference sequence). The CDR3 is 16 residues long. The CDR3 is CASSSTGTGQRNTIYF. The CDR3 DNA reads TGTGCCAGCAGTTCCACCGGGACAGGGCAAAGAAACACCATATATTTT.

This clone was observed once. This chain's CDR3 is CASSQADRRTYEQYF. The CDR3 DNA sequence: TGCGCCAGCAGCCAAGCGGACAGACGGACCTACGAGCAGTACTTC. V gene TRBV4-1 combines with J gene TRBJ2-7, with TRBD1 as a possible D gene (6 bases). The CDR3 loop spans 15 amino acids. Germline V gene lookup returns CDR1 MGHRA and CDR2 YSYEKL. V lost 1 base to trimming and J lost 2 bases, with 12 bases between them.

The CDR3 DNA reads TGCGCCAGCAGCCCAGGACAGCTCTCCTACGAGCAGTACTTC. This codes for CASSPGQLSYEQYF. The chain recombines TRBV5-1 with TRBJ2-7; D is possibly TRBD1 (6 bases). Trimming shortened V by 4 bases and J by 0 bases, and 11 bases separated the two germline ends. Germline V gene data show CDR1 as SGHRS and CDR2 as YFSETQ. This CDR3 has 14 amino acids.

The chain joins TRBV27 to TRBJ2-7; D is perhaps TRBD2 (6 bases). This CDR3 has 14 amino acids. The germline V gene has CDR1 MNHEY and CDR2 SMNVEV (reference sequence). V lost 7 bases, J lost 2 bases, and 15 bases lay in between. The CDR3 loop reads CASMPGDSPYEQYF. The CDR3, as DNA: TGTGCCAGCATGCCGGGAGACAGTCCCTACGAGCAGTACTTC.

The rearrangement uses TRBV5-4 and TRBJ2-7, with TRBD1 matching over 7 bases. Germline V lookup: CDR1 SGHNT, CDR2 YYREEE (reference sequence). The CDR3 runs 15 residues. Unmatched junction bases numbered 14, after V lost 4 bases and J lost 7 bases. The CDR3 here is CASSERQGPLGEQYF. For the CDR3, the DNA is TGTGCCAGCAGCGAAAGACAGGGCCCATTGGGGGAGCAGTACTTC.

This sequence joins TRBV6-6 and TRBJ2-5, with D maybe TRBD1 (6 bases). This CDR3 has 13 residues. Germline-derived CDR1 and CDR2 are MNHNY and SVGAGI (reference sequence). With 11 bases removed from V and 2 bases from J, the gap between germline ends came to 15 bases. The CDR3 loop is CAHRGGVQETQYF. The CDR3 coding sequence is TGTGCCCACCGAGGGGGAGTTCAAGAGACCCAGTACTTC.

The chain is built from TRBV27 and TRBJ2-5; D might be TRBD1 (6 bases). V was shortened by 4 bases and J by 4 bases, with 16 bases between the two germline ends. Germline CDR1 MNHEY, CDR2 SMNVEV (reference sequence). This CDR3 is built from 15 residues. This CDR3 is CASSSSGTWGETQYF. Written as DNA, the CDR3 is TGTGCCAGCAGTTCGTCCGGGACATGGGGAGAGACCCAGTACTTC.